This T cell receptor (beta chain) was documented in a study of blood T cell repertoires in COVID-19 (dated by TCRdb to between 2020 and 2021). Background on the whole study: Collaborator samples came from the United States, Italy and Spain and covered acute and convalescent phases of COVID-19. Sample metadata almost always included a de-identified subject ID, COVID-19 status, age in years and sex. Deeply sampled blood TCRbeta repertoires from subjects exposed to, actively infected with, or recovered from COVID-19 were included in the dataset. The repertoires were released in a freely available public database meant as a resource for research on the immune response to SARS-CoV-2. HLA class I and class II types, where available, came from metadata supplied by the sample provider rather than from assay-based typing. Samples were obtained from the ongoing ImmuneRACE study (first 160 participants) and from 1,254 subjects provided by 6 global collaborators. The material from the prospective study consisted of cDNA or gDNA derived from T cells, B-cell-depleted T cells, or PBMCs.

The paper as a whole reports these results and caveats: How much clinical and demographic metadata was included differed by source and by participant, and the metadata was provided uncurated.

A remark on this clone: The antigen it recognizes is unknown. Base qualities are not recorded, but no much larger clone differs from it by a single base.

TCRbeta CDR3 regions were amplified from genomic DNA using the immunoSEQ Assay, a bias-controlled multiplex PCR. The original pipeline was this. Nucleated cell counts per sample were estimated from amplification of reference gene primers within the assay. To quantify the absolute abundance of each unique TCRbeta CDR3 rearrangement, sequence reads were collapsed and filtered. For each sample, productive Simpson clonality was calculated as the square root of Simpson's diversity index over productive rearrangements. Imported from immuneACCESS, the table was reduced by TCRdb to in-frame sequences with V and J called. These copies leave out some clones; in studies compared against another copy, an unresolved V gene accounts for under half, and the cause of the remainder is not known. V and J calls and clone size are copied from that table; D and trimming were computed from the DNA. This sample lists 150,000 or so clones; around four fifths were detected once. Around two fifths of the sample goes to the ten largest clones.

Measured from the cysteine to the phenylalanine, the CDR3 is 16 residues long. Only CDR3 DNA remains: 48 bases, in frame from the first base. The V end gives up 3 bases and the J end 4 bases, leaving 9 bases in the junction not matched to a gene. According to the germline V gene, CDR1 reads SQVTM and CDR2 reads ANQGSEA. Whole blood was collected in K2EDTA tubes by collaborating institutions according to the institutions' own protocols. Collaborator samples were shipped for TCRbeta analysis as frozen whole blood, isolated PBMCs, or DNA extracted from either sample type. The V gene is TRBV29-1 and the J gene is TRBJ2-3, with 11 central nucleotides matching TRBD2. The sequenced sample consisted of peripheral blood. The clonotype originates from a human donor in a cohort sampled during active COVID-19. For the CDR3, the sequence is CSVEVPSGGPPDTQYF. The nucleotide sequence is TGCAGCGTTGAGGTTCCTAGCGGGGGGCCCCCAGATACGCAGTATTTT.